These 8 T cell receptor beta chains came from one sample sequenced in a study of cytomegalovirus exposure and HLA in healthy donors (dated by TCRdb to 2015 to 2018). The method was the immunoSEQ multiplex PCR assay. The multiplex PCR relied on a mix of 60 forward primers for TCR Vbeta segments and 13 reverse primers for TCR Jbeta segments. The table was pulled from immuneACCESS by TCRdb, which kept in-frame rearrangements only. Such tables lose some clones; where checked, under half of the loss comes from unresolved V genes, and the rest has no known cause. Recorded for this sample are some 85,000 clones; approximately 84% of them occurred a single time. The ten largest clones capture 2.1% of the sample. The specimen sequenced was PBMCs. These receptors were collected from a man younger than 35 in good health and CMV-seronegative.

A single count supports this clone. The chain uses TRBV7-6 and TRBJ1-5; D is undetermined. Germline V lookup: CDR1 SGHVS, CDR2 FNYEAQ. There are 16 residues in the CDR3. The V and J ends lost 3 bases and 1 base respectively, with 13 bases between them. The CDR3 nucleotides are TGTGCCAGCAGCTTTGGAGATGTCTCCAGCAATCAGCCCCAGCATTTT. This encodes CASSFGDVSSNQPQHF.

The rearrangement uses TRBV7-6 and TRBJ2-1, with a weak D call TRBD2 (6 bases). Trimming shortened V by 5 bases and J by 5 bases, and 16 bases separated the two germline ends. CDR3 length: 15 amino acids. Germline V gives CDR1 SGHVS, CDR2 FNYEAQ. The CDR3 reads CASSRRATRDNEQFF. The CDR3 DNA sequence: TGTGCCAGCAGCCGCCGCGCGACTAGGGACAATGAGCAGTTCTTC.

The chain links TRBV29-1 to TRBJ2-5, with TRBD2 identical over 11 bases. CDR3 size: 16 residues. The J segment lost 7 bases and the V segment lost 4 bases, leaving 14 bases of the junction unmatched. Per the germline V gene, CDR1 is SQVTM and CDR2 is ANQGSEA. The CDR3 protein is CSVGGRDGLAGGTQYF. CDR3 sequence (DNA): TGCAGCGTTGGAGGGCGAGATGGGCTAGCGGGAGGGACCCAGTACTTC.

This chain uses TRBV18 with TRBJ2-7; TRBD2 aligns across 9 bases. Germline V gives CDR1 KGHSH, CDR2 LQKENI. V shed 1 base, J shed 1 base, and the junction held 5 bases outside the gene matches. The CDR3 covers 16 residues. The CDR3 DNA follows: TGTGCCAGCTCACCACTTTCGGCGGGAGGGTCCTACGAGCAGTACTTC. It translates to CASSPLSAGGSYEQYF.

This clone occurred once. The V and J genes are TRBV19 and TRBJ1-5; tentative D call: TRBD1 (5 bases). V was shortened by 4 bases and J by 2 bases, with 9 bases between the two germline ends. The V gene's germline CDR1 is LNHDA and CDR2 SQIVND (reference sequence). This CDR3 comprises 14 residues. The CDR3 DNA reads TGTGCCAGTAGTAAACAGGCAGGCAATCAGCCCCAGCATTTT. Protein product: CASSKQAGNQPQHF.

The rearrangement uses TRBV6-1 and TRBJ2-7; D perhaps matches TRBD1 (6 bases). Looked up from germline, CDR1 is MNHNS and CDR2 is SASEGT. CDR3 size: 13 residues. V lost 8 bases, J lost 2 bases, and 13 bases lay in between. CDR3 DNA: TGTGCCAGCGAACAGGGACCCACCTACGAGCAGTACTTC. Translation: CASEQGPTYEQYF.

As for this clone: The sample holds other DNA sequences that translate to the same CDR3. This chain links TRBV6-5 with TRBJ2-3; D perhaps matches TRBD2 (6 bases). Germline values: CDR1 MNHEY, CDR2 SVGAGI. V was cut by 2 bases and J by 3 bases, with 9 bases left in between. The CDR3 consists of 14 residues. The CDR3 sequence: CASSYGGSTDTQYF. CDR3 nucleotide sequence: TGTGCCAGCAGTTACGGGGGGAGTACAGATACGCAGTATTTT.

The chain combines TRBV11-2 with TRBJ1-4; D is unclear. Trimming stripped 2 bases from V and 0 bases from J, with 10 bases between. Per the germline V gene, CDR1 is SGHAT and CDR2 is FQNNGV. This CDR3 is built from 16 residues. The CDR3 here is CASSLNAGATNEKLFF. The CDR3 DNA reads TGTGCCAGCAGCTTAAATGCAGGCGCAACTAATGAAAAACTGTTTTTT.